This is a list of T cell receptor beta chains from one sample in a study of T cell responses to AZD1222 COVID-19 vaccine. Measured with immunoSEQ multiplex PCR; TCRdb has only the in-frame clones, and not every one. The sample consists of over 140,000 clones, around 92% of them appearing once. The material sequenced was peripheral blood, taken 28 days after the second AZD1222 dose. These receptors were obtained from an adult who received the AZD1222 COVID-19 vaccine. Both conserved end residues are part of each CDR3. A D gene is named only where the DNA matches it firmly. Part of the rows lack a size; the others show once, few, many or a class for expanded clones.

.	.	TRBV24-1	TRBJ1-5	CATSPGTTNQPQHF	TGTGCCACCTCCCCCGGGACGACTAATCAGCCCCAGCATTTT
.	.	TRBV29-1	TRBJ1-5	CSVEGLRNQPQHF	TGCAGCGTTGAAGGGCTCCGCAATCAGCCCCAGCATTTT
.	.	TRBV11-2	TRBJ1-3	CASSLAGIGATIYF	TGTGCCAGCAGCTTAGCCGGGATTGGAGCCACCATATATTTT
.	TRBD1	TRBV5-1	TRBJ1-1	CASSTTGGRGPEAFF	TGCGCCAGCAGCACAACAGGGGGCAGGGGTCCCGAAGCTTTCTTT
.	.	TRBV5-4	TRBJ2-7	CASSLGVGDPYEQYF	TGTGCCAGCAGCTTGGGGGTCGGGGACCCCTACGAGCAGTACTTC
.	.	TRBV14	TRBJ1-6	CASSQGQRGSPLHF	TGTGCCAGCAGCCAAGGACAAAGGGGATCACCCCTCCACTTT
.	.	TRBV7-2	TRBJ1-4	CASSLAGTRNEKLFF	TGTGCCAGCAGCTTAGCCGGGACACGGAATGAAAAACTGTTTTTT
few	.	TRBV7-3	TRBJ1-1	CASSASRNTEAFF	TGTGCCAGCAGCGCCTCAAGGAACACTGAAGCTTTCTTT
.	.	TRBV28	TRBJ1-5	CASSLVAPRLFSNQPQHF	TGTGCCAGCAGTCTAGTAGCCCCGCGTTTGTTTAGCAATCAGCCCCAGCATTTT
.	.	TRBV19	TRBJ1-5	CASTGGAVPQHF	TGTGCCAGTACTGGCGGAGCTGTGCCCCAGCATTTT
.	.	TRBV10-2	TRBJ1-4	CASGKGYSNEKLFF	TGCGCCAGCGGAAAGGGGTACTCTAATGAAAAACTGTTTTTT
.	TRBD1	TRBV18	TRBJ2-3	CASSPTDRGQRDTQYF	TGTGCCAGCTCACCTACAGACAGGGGGCAGAGAGATACGCAGTATTTT
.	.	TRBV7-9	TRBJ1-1	CASSLGGTQVSAFF	TGTGCCAGCAGCTTAGGAGGGACCCAAGTCTCCGCTTTCTTT
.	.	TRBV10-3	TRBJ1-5	CAISEGKGRPGNQPQHF	TGTGCCATCAGTGAAGGAAAGGGCAGACCGGGGAATCAGCCCCAGCATTTT
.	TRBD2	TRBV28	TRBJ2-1	CASRWGTNHEQFF	TGTGCCAGCAGGTGGGGGACTAACCATGAGCAGTTCTTC